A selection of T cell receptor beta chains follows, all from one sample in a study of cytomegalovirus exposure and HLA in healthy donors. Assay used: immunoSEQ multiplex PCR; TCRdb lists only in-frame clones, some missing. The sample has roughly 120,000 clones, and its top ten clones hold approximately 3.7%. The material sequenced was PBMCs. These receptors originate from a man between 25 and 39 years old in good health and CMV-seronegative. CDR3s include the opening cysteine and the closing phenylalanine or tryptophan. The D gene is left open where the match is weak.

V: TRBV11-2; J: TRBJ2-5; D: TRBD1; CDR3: CASSLRQGTGEETQYF; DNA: TGTGCCAGCAGTTTACGACAGGGGACTGGAGAAGAGACCCAGTACTTC
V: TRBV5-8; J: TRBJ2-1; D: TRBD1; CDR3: CASSLGDRYNEQFF; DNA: TGTGCCAGCAGCTTAGGGGACAGGTACAATGAGCAGTTCTTC
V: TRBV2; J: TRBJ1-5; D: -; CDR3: CASRTDTKNQPQHF; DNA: TGTGCCAGCAGAACCGACACGAAGAATCAGCCCCAGCATTTT
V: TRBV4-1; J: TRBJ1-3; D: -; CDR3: CASSRIPGAGNTIYF; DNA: TGCGCCAGCAGCCGTATCCCAGGGGCTGGAAACACCATATATTTT
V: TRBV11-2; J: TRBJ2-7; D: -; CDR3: CASSFHNEQYF; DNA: TGTGCCAGCAGCTTCCACAACGAGCAGTACTTC
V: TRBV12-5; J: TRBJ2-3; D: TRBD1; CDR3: CASGGRDSRATDTQYF; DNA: TGTGCTAGTGGTGGCCGGGACAGCAGGGCGACAGATACGCAGTATTTT
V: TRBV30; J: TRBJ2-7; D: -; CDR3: CAWSVRGQVYEQYF; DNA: TGTGCCTGGAGTGTACGTGGGCAGGTTTACGAGCAGTACTTC
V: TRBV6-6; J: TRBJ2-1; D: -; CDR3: CASSSRGSDNEQFF; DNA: TGTGCCAGCAGCTCCCGGGGGAGCGACAATGAGCAGTTCTTC
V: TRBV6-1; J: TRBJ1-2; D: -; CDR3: CATFTGANYGYTF; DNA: TGTGCCACCTTCACAGGAGCTAACTATGGCTACACCTTC
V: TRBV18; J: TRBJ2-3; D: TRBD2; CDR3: CASSSRAGGPEDTQYF; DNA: TGTGCCAGCTCATCGAGGGCGGGGGGGCCGGAAGATACGCAGTATTTT
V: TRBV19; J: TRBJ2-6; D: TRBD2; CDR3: CAAGRAGGRSGANVLTF; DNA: TGTGCAGCAGGGAGAGCGGGGGGACGCTCTGGGGCCAACGTCCTGACTTTC
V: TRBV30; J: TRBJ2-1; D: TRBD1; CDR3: CAWEGDRLNEQFF; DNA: TGTGCCTGGGAGGGGGACAGGCTAAATGAGCAGTTCTTC
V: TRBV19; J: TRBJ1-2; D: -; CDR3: CASSNGVRVPDYTF; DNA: TGTGCCAGTAGTAACGGGGTGAGGGTTCCTGACTACACCTTC
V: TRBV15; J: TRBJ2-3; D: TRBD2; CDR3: CATSRDTSGGADTQYF; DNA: TGTGCCACCAGCAGAGATACTAGCGGGGGGGCAGATACGCAGTATTTT
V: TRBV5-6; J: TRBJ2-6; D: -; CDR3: CASSGSGQKYSGANVLTF; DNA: TGTGCCAGCAGCGGGTCAGGACAGAAGTACTCTGGGGCCAACGTCCTGACTTTC
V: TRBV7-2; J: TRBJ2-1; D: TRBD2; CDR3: CASSLGSLAGVNEQFF; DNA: TGTGCCAGCAGCTTAGGCTCTCTAGCGGGGGTGAATGAGCAGTTCTTC
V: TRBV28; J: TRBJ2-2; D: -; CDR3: CASIRPTGGELFF; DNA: TGTGCCAGCATCCGACCGACAGGCGGGGAGCTGTTTTTT
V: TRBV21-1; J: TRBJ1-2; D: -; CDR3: CASSKSGRPTNYGYTF; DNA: TGTGCCAGCAGCAAATCTGGCAGGCCGACTAACTATGGCTACACCTTC
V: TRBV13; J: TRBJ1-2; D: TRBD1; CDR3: CASSSGQGEWYGYTF; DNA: TGTGCCAGCAGTTCTGGACAGGGCGAATGGTATGGCTACACCTTC
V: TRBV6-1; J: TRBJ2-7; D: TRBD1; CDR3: CASSEWTGTYEQYF; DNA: TGTGCCAGCAGTGAATGGACAGGGACCTACGAGCAGTACTTC
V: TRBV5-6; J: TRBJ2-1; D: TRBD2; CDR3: CASSHRGVGTEQFF; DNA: TGTGCCAGCAGCCACCGGGGGGTGGGAACTGAGCAGTTCTTC
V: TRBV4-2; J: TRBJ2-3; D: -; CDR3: CASSQEGGTIFTDTQYF; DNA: TGTGCCAGCAGCCAAGAAGGGGGGACTATTTTCACAGATACGCAGTATTTT
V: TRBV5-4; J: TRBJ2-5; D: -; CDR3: CASRTSGEETQYF; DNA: TGTGCCAGCAGAACTTCGGGGGAAGAGACCCAGTACTTC